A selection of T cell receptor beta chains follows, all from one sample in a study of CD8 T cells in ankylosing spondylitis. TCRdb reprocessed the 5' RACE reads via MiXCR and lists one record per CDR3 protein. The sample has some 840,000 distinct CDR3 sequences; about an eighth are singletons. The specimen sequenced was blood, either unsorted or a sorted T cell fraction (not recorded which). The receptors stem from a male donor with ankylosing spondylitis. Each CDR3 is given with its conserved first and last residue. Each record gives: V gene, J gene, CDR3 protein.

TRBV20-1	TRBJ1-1	CSARVGGRKAEAFF
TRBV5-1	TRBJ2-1	CASSLFGREGNEQFF
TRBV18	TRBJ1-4	CASSVSQGRDEKLFF
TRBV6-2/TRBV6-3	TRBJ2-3	CASSYSKIADTQYF
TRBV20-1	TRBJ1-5	CSARDLRDRGRQPQHF
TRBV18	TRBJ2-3	CASSPPGHTDTQYF
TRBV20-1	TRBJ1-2	CSARDPTDGQGGYSYTF
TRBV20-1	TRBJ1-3	CSADRGGSGNTIYF
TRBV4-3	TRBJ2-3	CASGPRGTDTQYF
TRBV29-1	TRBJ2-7	CSYHRDRDSYEQYF
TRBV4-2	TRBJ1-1	CASSWAGHRGGAFF
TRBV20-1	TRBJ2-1	CSARRARPEWDEQFF
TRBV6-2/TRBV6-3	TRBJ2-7	CASSTAGYEQYF
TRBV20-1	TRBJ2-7	CSATPGPSYEQYF
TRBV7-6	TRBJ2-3	CASSLPGAGMTQYF
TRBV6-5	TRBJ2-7	CASSSSPSTAYEQYF
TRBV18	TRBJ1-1	CASSPLVRVTEAFF
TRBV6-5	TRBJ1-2	CASSPRVLYGYTF
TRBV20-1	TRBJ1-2	CSAIENGYTF
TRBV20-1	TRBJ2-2	CSARAPVTGELFF
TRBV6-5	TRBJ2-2	CASSYSTSREYGGELFF
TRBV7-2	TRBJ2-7	CASTIKGDSSYEQYF
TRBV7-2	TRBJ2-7	CASSQKTLRGEQYF
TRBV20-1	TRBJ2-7	CSASGGNGYEQYF
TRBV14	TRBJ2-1	CASSQAGLAGYNEQFF
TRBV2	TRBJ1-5	CASSDINRDQPQHF
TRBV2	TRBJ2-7	CASSGQGAIEQYF
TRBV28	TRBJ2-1	CASSLGGNPDNEQFF
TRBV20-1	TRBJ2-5	CSAPMAGGRETQYF